This T cell receptor (beta chain) originates from a study of T cell responses to AZD1222 COVID-19 vaccine. Points from the study as a whole: Baseline seropositivity occurred in only a handful of AZD1222 recipients. Among the donors, most were white British and more were female, and clonal diversity was possibly underestimated. Reportedly, nearly half the spike-specific TCRs target unmutated variant regions. CD4 TCRs associated with vaccination spanned spike, dominating at 160-218 and 743-854.

Profiling relied on immunoSEQ multiplex PCR, and the TCRdb table lists in-frame clones only, not all of them. The sample contains about 180,000 clones, approximately 92% of which appear only once. The CDR3 is made up of 14 amino acids. Trimming took off 7 bases at V and 1 base at J, with 8 bases between the two ends. The germline V gene has CDR1 LNHDA and CDR2 SQIVND (reference sequence). A word on this clone: Its antigen is as yet unknown.

Sequenced material: peripheral blood, taken 28 days after the second dose of the MenACWY control vaccine. The chain employs TRBV19 and TRBJ2-6, with no clear D. This TCR was recovered from an adult who received the MenACWY meningococcal vaccine as a control. The CDR3 reads CASISNSGANVLTF. For the CDR3, the DNA is TGTGCCAGTATCTCGAATTCTGGGGCCAACGTCCTGACTTTC.